These 29 T cell receptor beta chains originate from one sample sequenced in a study of T cells expressing NK-cell markers. Reanalyzing the 5' RACE reads, TCRdb keeps one entry per CDR3 protein, without DNA. The specimen's table records about 120,000 distinct CDR3 sequences. The sample was blood T cells: a sorted CD56 or NKG2C T cell subset, CD4+ or CD8+ T cells, or bulk PBMC T cells (not recorded which). All receptors derive from a woman aged 18 to 75 in good health.

The chain carries TRBV13 and TRBJ2-5; with no DNA, the TCRdb D assignment of TRBD1 cannot be verified. Per the germline V gene, CDR1 is PRHDT and CDR2 is FYEKMQ (reference sequence). The CDR3 loop spans 11 amino acids. CDR3 protein: CASGQQETQYF. The whole variable domain, filled in from reference TRBV13 and TRBJ2-5, reads AAGVIQSPRHLIKEKRETATLKCYPIPRHDTVYWYQQGPGQDPQFLISFYEKMQSDKGSIPDRFSAQQFSDYHSELNMSSLELGDSALYFCASGQQETQYFGPGTRLLVL.

The chain has TRBV6-2 or TRBV6-3 and TRBJ1-1; TCRdb picks TRBD1, but there is no DNA to check that call. There are 17 residues in the CDR3. The germline CDR1 and CDR2 sequences are MNHEY and SVGEGT. The CDR3 here is CASSYPGQYESRSEAFF.

This chain joins TRBV7-9 and TRBJ2-4; TCRdb reports TRBD2, a call that lacks DNA to check it against. Germline loops: CDR1 SEHNR, CDR2 FQNEAQ (reference sequence). This CDR3 has 14 residues. The CDR3 loop reads CASSPGTPKNIQYF.

The rearrangement joins TRBV27 to TRBJ1-1; lacking DNA, the TRBD1 call made by TCRdb goes unchecked. This CDR3 is 13 amino acids long. Germline values: CDR1 MNHEY, CDR2 SMNVEV (reference sequence). The CDR3 region is CASSFQGMAEAFF.

The chain couples TRBV9 to TRBJ2-3. The CDR3 runs 14 residues. Per the germline V gene, CDR1 is SGDLS and CDR2 is YYNGEE. Here the CDR3 reads CASSTQETRDTQYF.

The rearrangement uses TRBV4-3 and TRBJ2-1. The germline V gene has CDR1 LGHNA and CDR2 YSLEER. CDR3 size: 15 residues. The CDR3 here is CASSQLNGAYNEQFF.

The genes are TRBV12-3 or TRBV12-4 and TRBJ1-2. The CDR3 contains 15 residues. The CDR3 loop is CASSFSLGGLGGYTF.

V and J are TRBV27 and TRBJ2-5; the D gene TCRdb calls, TRBD1, cannot be checked with no DNA. CDR1 is MNHEY, CDR2 SMNVEV, per germline (reference sequence). The CDR3 extends over 15 amino acids. Here the CDR3 reads CASGLLGQEWETQYF.

The chain couples TRBV12-3 or TRBV12-4 to TRBJ2-2. The CDR3 has 16 amino acids. CDR3 sequence: CASSHPGVPNTGELFF.

This chain uses TRBV28 with TRBJ2-1; TCRdb returns TRBD1, unconfirmable since there is no DNA. The germline CDR1 and CDR2 sequences are MDHEN and SYDVKM. CDR3 length equals 17 residues. This CDR3 is CASSLSPFAGVMDEQFF.

The rearrangement links TRBV6-5 to TRBJ2-1; the TCRdb call, TRBD1, lacks DNA for checking. This CDR3 has 15 amino acids. Germline V lookup: CDR1 MNHEY, CDR2 SVGAGI. This chain's CDR3 is CASSYGTGRYNEQFF.

The chain's CDR3 is CASSQRTEYNEQFF. The V and J genes are TRBV23-1 and TRBJ2-1; no DNA is available, so the TRBD2 call from TCRdb remains unchecked. TRBV23-1 is treated as an ORF (open reading frame) with a function not yet certain. The CDR3 length is 14 residues.

The genes are TRBV13 and TRBJ1-4; TCRdb's D call of TRBD1 is untestable without DNA. Germline-derived CDR1 and CDR2 are PRHDT and FYEKMQ (reference sequence). The CDR3 consists of 16 residues. The CDR3 here is CASSTLGGATNEKLFF.

The chain joins TRBV5-6 to TRBJ1-4; TCRdb gives TRBD1 as the D gene, but with no DNA this cannot be confirmed. The germline V gene has CDR1 SGHDT and CDR2 YYEEEE. The CDR3 is made up of 14 amino acids. The CDR3: CASSSGPGDEKLFF.

The rearrangement links TRBV14 to TRBJ1-1. Germline CDR1 and CDR2: SGHDN and FVKESK. The CDR3 sequence is 14 residues long. The CDR3 sequence: CASSQDGAGWGAFF.

This chain links TRBV9 with TRBJ2-3; the D call from TCRdb, TRBD2, cannot be confirmed without DNA. Germline V gives CDR1 SGDLS, CDR2 YYNGEE. This CDR3 has 16 amino acids. Here the CDR3 reads CASSTGLAGGTDTQYF.

The chain recombines TRBV28 with TRBJ2-1; TCRdb lists TRBD2, though no DNA is available to test this call. The CDR3 loop spans 17 amino acids. In germline, CDR1 is MDHEN, CDR2 SYDVKM. The CDR3 sequence: CASSFGTSGRVGLEQFF.

This chain links TRBV6-5 with TRBJ1-6; TCRdb names TRBD1, which stays unverified in the absence of DNA. CDR1 is MNHEY and CDR2 is SVGAGI in the germline V gene. The CDR3 is made up of 15 amino acids. CDR3: CASSYRDSRNSPLHF.

This CDR3 is CASSDPAYEQYF. The chain is built from TRBV28 and TRBJ2-7. Per the germline V gene, CDR1 is MDHEN and CDR2 is SYDVKM. The CDR3 is 12 amino acids. The full variable domain, completed using reference TRBV28 and TRBJ2-7, is DVKVTQSSRYLVKRTGEKVFLECVQDMDHENMFWYRQDPGLGLRLIYFSYDVKMKEKGDIPEGYSVSREKKERFSLILESASTNQTSMYLCASSDPAYEQYFGPGTRLTVT.

The rearrangement uses TRBV7-9 and TRBJ1-1. Germline V gene data show CDR1 as SEHNR and CDR2 as FQNEAQ (reference sequence). The CDR3 has 16 residues. The CDR3: CASSLDAPSPNTEAFF.

V usage is TRBV13 and J usage is TRBJ2-7; the TCRdb D gene call, TRBD2, has no DNA to confirm it. Germline CDR1 PRHDT, CDR2 FYEKMQ (reference sequence). The CDR3 extends over 14 amino acids. CDR3: CASSHRGDTYEQYF.

This chain joins TRBV29-1 and TRBJ2-1; the TRBD1 assignment by TCRdb is unverifiable without DNA. The CDR3 runs to 12 residues. In germline, CDR1 is SQVTM, CDR2 ANQGSEA. The CDR3 loop is CSAATGTWEQFF.

This sequence joins TRBV29-1 and TRBJ2-2. Looked up from germline, CDR1 is SQVTM and CDR2 is ANQGSEA. The CDR3 sequence is 13 residues long. CDR3: CSVVDVNTGELFF.

The rearrangement uses TRBV18 and TRBJ2-2; the D gene TCRdb calls, TRBD1, cannot be checked with no DNA. Germline V gives CDR1 KGHSH, CDR2 LQKENI. This CDR3 region has 17 residues. The chain's CDR3 is CASSPRDRVSNTGELFF. The complete variable domain, with remaining parts taken from reference TRBV18 and TRBJ2-2, reads NAGVMQNPRHLVRRRGQEARLRCSPMKGHSHVYWYRQLPEEGLKFMVYLQKENIIDESGMPKERFSAEFPKEGPSILRIQQVVRGDSAAYFCASSPRDRVSNTGELFFGEGSRLTVL.

V and J are TRBV20-1 and TRBJ2-1; TCRdb designates TRBD2, a call that cannot be tested without DNA. The CDR3 runs 14 residues. Germline V gene data show CDR1 as DFQATT and CDR2 as SNEGSKA (reference sequence). The CDR3 here is CSARTGLAGGEQFF.

This chain joins TRBV7-9 and TRBJ2-1; the D gene TCRdb calls, TRBD2, cannot be checked with no DNA. The CDR3 runs 13 residues. Germline values: CDR1 SEHNR, CDR2 FQNEAQ (reference sequence). This CDR3 is CAATSGRNNEQFF.

The J gene is TRBJ1-1, the V gene TRBV12-3 or TRBV12-4. This CDR3 spans 14 amino acids. CDR3: CASSLTTMNTEAFF.

The CDR3 spells CATQAASGRAFF. This sequence joins TRBV2 and TRBJ2-1; TCRdb's D call of TRBD2 is untestable without DNA. CDR3 length equals 12 residues. Germline values: CDR1 SNHLY, CDR2 FYNNEI.

The V gene is TRBV10-2, the J gene TRBJ2-1; lacking DNA, the TRBD1 call made by TCRdb goes unchecked. The CDR3 sequence is 13 residues long. The germline CDR1 and CDR2 sequences are WSHSY and SAAADI. CDR3 loop: CASTRGDYNEQFF.